This T cell receptor beta chain was recorded in a study of T-cell reconstitution after alpha-beta-depleted transplantation in children. Molecular barcoding with unique molecular identifiers was used for the TCRbeta library. One entry per CDR3 protein, called by TCRdb with MiXCR from the PCR reads. The table lists approximately 130,000 distinct CDR3 sequences, roughly 9.7% of them singletons, with more than 20% in the top ten. This clonotype came up a few times. This receptor was identified in a girl in the first two years of life who had a stem cell transplant for combined immunodeficiency, so the T cells may come from the graft donor. Sample: PBMCs, mostly from graft donor cells, taken 180 days after TCRalphabeta/CD19-depleted stem cell transplant.

DNA for the CDR3: TGCAGTGCTAGGGGGAAGCGCGAGGGGTTGGACGAGCAGTACTTC. Translation: CSARGKREGLDEQYF. The V and J genes are TRBV20-1 and TRBJ2-7; either TRBD1 or TRBD2 may supply D (5 bases each). The ends were cut back, 3 bases at V and 5 bases at J, with 20 bases in the middle. CDR1 and CDR2 (germline): DFQATT, SNEGSKA (reference sequence). The CDR3 spans 15 residues.